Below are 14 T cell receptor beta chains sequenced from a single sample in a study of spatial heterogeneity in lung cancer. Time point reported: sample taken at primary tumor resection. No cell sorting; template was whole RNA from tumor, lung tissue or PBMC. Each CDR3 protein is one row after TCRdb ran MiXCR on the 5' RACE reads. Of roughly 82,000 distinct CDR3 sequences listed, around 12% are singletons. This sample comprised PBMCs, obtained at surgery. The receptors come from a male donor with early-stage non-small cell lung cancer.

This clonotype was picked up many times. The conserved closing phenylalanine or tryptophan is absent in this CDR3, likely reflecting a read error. The CDR3 DNA reads TGCAGCGTCCCCGAGGGGGGCACTGAAGCTTTCTCC. This gives the protein CSVPEGGTEAFS. The chain employs TRBV29-1 and TRBJ1-1; possible D gene TRBD1, 6 bases. This CDR3 is 12 amino acids long. The V gene's germline CDR1 is SQVTM and CDR2 ANQGSEA. Trimming removed 6 bases from V and 4 bases from J, with 12 bases in between.

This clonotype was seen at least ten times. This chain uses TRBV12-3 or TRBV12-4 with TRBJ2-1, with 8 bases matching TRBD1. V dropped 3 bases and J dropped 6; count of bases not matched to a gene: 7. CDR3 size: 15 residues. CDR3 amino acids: CASSLDGQGSNEQFF. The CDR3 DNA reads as TGTGCCAGCAGTTTGGATGGACAGGGCAGCAATGAGCAGTTCTTC.

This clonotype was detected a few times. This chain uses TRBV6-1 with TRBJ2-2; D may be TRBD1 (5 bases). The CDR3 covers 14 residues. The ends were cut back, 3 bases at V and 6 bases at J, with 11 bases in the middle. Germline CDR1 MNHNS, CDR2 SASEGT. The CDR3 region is CASSDLGRPGELFF. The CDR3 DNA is TGTGCCAGCAGTGATTTGGGGCGGCCCGGGGAGCTGTTTTTT.

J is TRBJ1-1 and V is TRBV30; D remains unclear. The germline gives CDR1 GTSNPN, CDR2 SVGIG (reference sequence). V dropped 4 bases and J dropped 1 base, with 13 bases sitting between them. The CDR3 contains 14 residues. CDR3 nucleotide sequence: TGTGCCTGGACCCCGGGAAGGCAGAACACTGAAGCTTTCTTT. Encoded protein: CAWTPGRQNTEAFF. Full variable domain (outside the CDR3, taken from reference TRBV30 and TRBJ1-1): SQTIHQWPATLVQPVGSPLSLECTVEGTSNPNLYWYRQAAGRGLQLLFYSVGIGQISSEVPQNLSASRPQDRQFILSSKKLLLSDSGFYLCAWTPGRQNTEAFFGQGTRLTVV.

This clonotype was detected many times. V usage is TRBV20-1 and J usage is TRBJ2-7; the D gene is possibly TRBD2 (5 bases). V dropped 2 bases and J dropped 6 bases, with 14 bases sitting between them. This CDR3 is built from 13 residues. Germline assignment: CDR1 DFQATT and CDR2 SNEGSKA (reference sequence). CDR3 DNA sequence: TGCAGTGCTAGACTATGGGATGGGAGCGAGCAGTACTTC. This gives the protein CSARLWDGSEQYF.

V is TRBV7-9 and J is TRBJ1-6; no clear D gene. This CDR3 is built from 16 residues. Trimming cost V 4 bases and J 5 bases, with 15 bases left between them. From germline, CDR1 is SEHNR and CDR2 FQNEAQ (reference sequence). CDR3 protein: CASSSLSRSDNSPLHF. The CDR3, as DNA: TGTGCCAGCAGCTCTCTATCCAGGAGCGATAATTCACCCCTCCACTTT. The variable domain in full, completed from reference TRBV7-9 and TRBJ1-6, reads DTGVSQNPRHKITKRGQNVTFRCDPISEHNRLYWYRQTLGQGPEFLTYFQNEAQLEKSRLLSDRFSAERPKGSFSTLEIQRTEQGDSAMYLCASSSLSRSDNSPLHFGNGTRLTVT.

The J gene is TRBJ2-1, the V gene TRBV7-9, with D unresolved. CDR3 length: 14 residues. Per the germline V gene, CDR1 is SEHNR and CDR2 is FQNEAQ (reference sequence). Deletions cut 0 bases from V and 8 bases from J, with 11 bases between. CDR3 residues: CASSLALVGDEQFF. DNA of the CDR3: TGTGCCAGCAGCTTAGCTTTAGTTGGCGATGAGCAGTTCTTC.

The CDR3 here is CASSFGYTDTQYF. For the CDR3, the DNA is TGTGCCAGCAGTTTTGGGTACACAGATACGCAGTATTTT. The rearrangement links TRBV27 to TRBJ2-3; D ambiguous. The V gene lost 3 bases and the J gene lost 2 bases, with 6 bases spanning the gap. CDR1 is MNHEY, CDR2 SMNVEV, per germline (reference sequence). This CDR3 has 13 amino acids.

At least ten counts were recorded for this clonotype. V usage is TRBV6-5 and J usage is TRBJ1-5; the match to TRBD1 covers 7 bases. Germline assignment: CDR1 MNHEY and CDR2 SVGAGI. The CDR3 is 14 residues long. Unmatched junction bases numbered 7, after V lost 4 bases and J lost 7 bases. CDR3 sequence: CASSSTGSGQPQHF. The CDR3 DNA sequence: TGTGCCAGCAGTTCGACAGGGAGTGGGCAGCCCCAGCATTTT.

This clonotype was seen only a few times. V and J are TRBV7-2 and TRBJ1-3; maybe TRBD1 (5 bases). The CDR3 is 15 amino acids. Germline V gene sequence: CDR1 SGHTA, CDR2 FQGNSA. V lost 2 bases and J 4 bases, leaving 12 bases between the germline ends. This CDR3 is CASSLSPGTGNTIYF. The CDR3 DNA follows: TGTGCCAGCAGCTTATCGCCGGGGACCGGAAACACCATATATTTT. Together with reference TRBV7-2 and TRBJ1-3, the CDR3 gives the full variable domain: GAGVSQSPSNKVTEKGKDVELRCDPISGHTALYWYRQSLGQGLEFLIYFQGNSAPDKSGLPSDRFSAERTGGSVSTLTIQRTQQEDSAVYLCASSLSPGTGNTIYFGEGSWLTVV.

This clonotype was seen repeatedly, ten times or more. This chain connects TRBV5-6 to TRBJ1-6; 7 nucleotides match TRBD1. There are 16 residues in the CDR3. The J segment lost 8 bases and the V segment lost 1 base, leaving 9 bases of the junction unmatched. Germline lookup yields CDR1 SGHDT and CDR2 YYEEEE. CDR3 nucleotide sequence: TGTGCCAGCAGCTTGCTTGCGGGACAGACGGATTCACCCCTCCACTTT. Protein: CASSLLAGQTDSPLHF.

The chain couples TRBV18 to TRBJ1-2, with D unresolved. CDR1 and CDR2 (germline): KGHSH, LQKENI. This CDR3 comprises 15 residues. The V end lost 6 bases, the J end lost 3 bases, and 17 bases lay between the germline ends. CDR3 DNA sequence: TGTGCCAGCTCGTCCACAGACACCGTGCACTATGGCTACACCTTC. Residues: CASSSTDTVHYGYTF.

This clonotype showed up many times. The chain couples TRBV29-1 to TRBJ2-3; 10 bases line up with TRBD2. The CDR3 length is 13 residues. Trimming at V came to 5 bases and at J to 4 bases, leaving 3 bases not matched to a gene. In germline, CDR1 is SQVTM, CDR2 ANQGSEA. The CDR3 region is CSVKAGGSDTQYF. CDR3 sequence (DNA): TGCAGCGTTAAAGCGGGGGGGTCAGATACGCAGTATTTT.

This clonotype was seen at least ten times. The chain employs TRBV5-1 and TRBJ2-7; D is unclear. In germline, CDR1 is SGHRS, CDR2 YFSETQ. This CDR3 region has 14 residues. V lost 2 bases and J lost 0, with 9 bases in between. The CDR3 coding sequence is TGCGCCAGCAGCTTAAACTCCTTCTCCTACGAGCAGTACTTC. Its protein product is CASSLNSFSYEQYF.